This T cell receptor (beta chain) is drawn from a study of blood T cell repertoires in COVID-19. The CDR3 extends over 14 amino acids. Germline CDR1 and CDR2: MDHEN and SYDVKM. Losses at the gene ends were 6 bases for V and 3 bases for J; bases not matched to a gene: 5. The assay was immunoSEQ multiplex PCR, and TCRdb's table has in-frame clones only and misses some. Here the sample spans a few hundred thousand clones, roughly 90% being singletons. Comments on this clone: Other nucleotide sequences from this sample produce the same CDR3.

The receptor's source is a woman aged 50 to 60 who had recovered from COVID-19. The chain carries TRBV28 and TRBJ2-7, with 10 bases lining up with TRBD2. The material sequenced was peripheral blood. The CDR3 DNA reads TGTGCCAGCAGCCGGACTAGCGGTAGCTACGAGCAGTACTTC. It is translated as CASSRTSGSYEQYF.